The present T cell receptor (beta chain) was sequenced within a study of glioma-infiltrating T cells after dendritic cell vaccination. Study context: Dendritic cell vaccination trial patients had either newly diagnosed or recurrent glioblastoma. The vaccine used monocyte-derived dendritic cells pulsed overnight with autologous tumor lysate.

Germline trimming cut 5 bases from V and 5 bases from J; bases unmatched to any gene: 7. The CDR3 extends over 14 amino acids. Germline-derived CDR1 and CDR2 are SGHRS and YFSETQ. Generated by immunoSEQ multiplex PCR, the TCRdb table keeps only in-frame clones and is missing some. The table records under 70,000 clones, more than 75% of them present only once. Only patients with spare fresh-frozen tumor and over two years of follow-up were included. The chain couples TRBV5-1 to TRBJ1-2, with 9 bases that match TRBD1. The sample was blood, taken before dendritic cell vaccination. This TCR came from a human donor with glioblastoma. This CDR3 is CASRPGQGWYGYTF. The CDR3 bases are TGCGCCAGCAGGCCAGGACAGGGGTGGTATGGCTACACCTTC.